This T cell receptor beta chain originates from a study of graft-versus-host responses after intestinal transplantation. Overall study findings and caveats: GvH clones surfaced in recipient marrow, some emerging earlier in ileum or blood.

A note on this clone: The antigen remains undetermined.

This table comes from immunoSEQ multiplex PCR, and its TCRdb copy is limited to in-frame clones, with some not included. The table shows approximately 33,000 clones, with about 86% occurring only once. CDR1 is SGDLS, CDR2 YYNGEE, per germline. This CDR3 comprises 12 residues. V was cut by 0 bases and J by 17 bases, with 12 bases left in between. The sequences come from unstimulated CD8+ T cells sorted from spleen or lymph node cells, collected before intestinal transplant. This receptor was identified in a human donor who received an intestinal transplant. The V and J genes are TRBV9 and TRBJ1-6; D is unresolved. This chain's CDR3 is CASSVARFSIHF. In DNA, the CDR3 is TGTGCCAGCAGCGTAGCTCGCTTTTCTATCCACTTT.